This T cell receptor (beta chain) was sequenced for a study of cytomegalovirus exposure and HLA in healthy donors. Primers: 60 Vbeta forward and 13 Jbeta reverse. Measured with immunoSEQ multiplex PCR; TCRdb has only the in-frame clones, and not every one. This sample carries some 160,000 clones, roughly 70% of them seen once, and the ten largest clones take roughly 1.8%. Study findings and constraints: Researchers catalogued about 150 TCR beta chains as cytomegalovirus-associated. A later analysis found most CMV-associated TCR beta chains apparently HLA-restricted.

This clone was counted at least ten times. Its antigen is undetermined. The CDR3 loop spans 15 amino acids. From germline, CDR1 is SGHNT and CDR2 YYREEE (reference sequence). V lost 2 bases to trimming and J lost 1 base; unmatched junction nucleotides: 3. Sequenced material: PBMCs. V is TRBV5-4 and J is TRBJ1-1; 9 bases are a match to TRBD1. This clonotype originated in a woman between 40 and 50 years old in good health and CMV-seronegative. This chain's CDR3 is CASSFAGQGNTEAFF. DNA of the CDR3: TGTGCCAGCAGCTTTGCGGGACAGGGGAACACTGAAGCTTTCTTT.